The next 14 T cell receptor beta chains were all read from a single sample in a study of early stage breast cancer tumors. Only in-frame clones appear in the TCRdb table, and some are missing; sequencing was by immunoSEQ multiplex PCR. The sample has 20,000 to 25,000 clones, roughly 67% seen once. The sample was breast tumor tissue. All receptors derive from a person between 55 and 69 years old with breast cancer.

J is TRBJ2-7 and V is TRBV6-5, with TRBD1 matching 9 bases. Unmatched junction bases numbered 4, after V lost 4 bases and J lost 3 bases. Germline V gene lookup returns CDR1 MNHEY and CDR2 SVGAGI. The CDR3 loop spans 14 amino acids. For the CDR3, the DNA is TGTGCCAGCAGTTTACAGGGGGCGAACTACGAGCAGTACTTC. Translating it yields CASSLQGANYEQYF.

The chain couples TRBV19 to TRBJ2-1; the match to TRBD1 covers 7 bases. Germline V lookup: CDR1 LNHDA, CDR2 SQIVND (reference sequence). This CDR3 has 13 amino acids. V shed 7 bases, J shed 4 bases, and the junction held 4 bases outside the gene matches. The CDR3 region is CASTGGQYNEQFF. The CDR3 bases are TGTGCCAGTACAGGGGGTCAATACAATGAGCAGTTCTTC.

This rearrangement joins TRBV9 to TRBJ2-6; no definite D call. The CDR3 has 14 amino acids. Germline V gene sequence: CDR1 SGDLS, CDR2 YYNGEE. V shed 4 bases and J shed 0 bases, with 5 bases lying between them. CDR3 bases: TGTGCCAGCAGCCCCCGCTCTGGGGCCAACGTCCTGACTTTC. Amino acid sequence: CASSPRSGANVLTF.

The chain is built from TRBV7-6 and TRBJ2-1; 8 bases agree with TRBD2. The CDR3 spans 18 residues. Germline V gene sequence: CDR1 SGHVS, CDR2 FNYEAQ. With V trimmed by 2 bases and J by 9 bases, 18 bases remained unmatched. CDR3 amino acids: CASSLIGNSGLAGGEQFF. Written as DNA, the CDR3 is TGTGCCAGCAGCTTAATTGGGAACTCGGGACTGGCGGGAGGTGAGCAGTTCTTC. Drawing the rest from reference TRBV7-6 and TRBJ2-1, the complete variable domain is GAGVSQSPRYKVTKRGQDVALRCDPISGHVSLYWYRQALGQGPEFLTYFNYEAQQDKSGLPNDRFSAERPEGSISTLTIQRTEQRDSAMYRCASSLIGNSGLAGGEQFFGPGTRLTVL.

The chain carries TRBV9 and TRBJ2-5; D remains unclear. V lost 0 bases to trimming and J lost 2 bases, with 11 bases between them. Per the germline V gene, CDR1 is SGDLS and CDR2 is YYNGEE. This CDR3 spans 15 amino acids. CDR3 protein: CASSVGSSPQETQYF. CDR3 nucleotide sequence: TGTGCCAGCAGCGTAGGCAGTAGCCCTCAAGAGACCCAGTACTTC.

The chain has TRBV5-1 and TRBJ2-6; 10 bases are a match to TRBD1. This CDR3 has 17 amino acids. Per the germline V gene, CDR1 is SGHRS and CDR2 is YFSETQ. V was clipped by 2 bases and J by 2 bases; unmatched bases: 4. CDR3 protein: CASSLWTGGTGANVLTF. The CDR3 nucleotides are TGCGCCAGCAGCTTATGGACAGGGGGAACTGGGGCCAACGTCCTGACTTTC.

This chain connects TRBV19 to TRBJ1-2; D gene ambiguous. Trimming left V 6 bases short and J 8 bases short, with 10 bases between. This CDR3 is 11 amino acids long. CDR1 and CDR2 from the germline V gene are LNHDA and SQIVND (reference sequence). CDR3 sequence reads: CASRIGEGYTF. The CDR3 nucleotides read TGTGCCAGTAGGATCGGGGAAGGCTACACCTTC.

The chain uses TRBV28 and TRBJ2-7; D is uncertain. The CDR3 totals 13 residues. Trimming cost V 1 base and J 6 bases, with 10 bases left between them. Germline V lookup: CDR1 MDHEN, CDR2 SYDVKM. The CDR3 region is CASSLLKPPEQYF. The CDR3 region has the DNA TGTGCCAGCAGTTTATTAAAGCCCCCCGAGCAGTACTTC.

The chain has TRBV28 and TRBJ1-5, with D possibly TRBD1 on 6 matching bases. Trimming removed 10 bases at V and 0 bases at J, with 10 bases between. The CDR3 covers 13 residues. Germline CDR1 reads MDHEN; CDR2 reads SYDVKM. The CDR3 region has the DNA TGTGCCACCAGGACAGCTAGCAATCAGCCCCAGCATTTT. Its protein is CATRTASNQPQHF.

This chain's CDR3 is CASSQGVTVHSYEQYF. The CDR3 nucleotides read TGCGCCAGCAGCCAAGGGGTGACAGTTCATTCCTACGAGCAGTACTTC. The chain links TRBV4-3 to TRBJ2-7, with a tentative D call TRBD1 (5 bases). Per germline, CDR1 LGHNA and CDR2 YSLEER. The CDR3 sequence is 16 residues long. V dropped 1 base and J dropped 1 base, with 14 bases sitting between them.

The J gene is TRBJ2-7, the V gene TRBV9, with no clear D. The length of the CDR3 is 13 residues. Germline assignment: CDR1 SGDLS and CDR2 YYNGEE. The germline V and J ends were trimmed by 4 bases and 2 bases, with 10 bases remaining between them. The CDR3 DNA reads TGTGCCAGCAGCCCAAGTGGCCCCTACGAGCAGTACTTC. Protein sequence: CASSPSGPYEQYF.

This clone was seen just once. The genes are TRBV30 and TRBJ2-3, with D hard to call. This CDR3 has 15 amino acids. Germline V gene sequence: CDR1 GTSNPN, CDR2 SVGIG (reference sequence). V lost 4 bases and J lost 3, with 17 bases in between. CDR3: CAWTRPSPLTDTQYF. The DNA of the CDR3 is TGTGCCTGGACTAGACCGAGTCCCTTGACAGATACGCAGTATTTT.

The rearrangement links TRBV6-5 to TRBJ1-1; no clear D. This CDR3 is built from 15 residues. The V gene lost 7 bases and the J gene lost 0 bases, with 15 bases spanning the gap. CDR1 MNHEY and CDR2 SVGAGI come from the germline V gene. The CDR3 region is CASTPGRAMNTEAFF. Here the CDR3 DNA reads TGTGCCAGCACCCCCGGTAGAGCGATGAACACTGAAGCTTTCTTT.

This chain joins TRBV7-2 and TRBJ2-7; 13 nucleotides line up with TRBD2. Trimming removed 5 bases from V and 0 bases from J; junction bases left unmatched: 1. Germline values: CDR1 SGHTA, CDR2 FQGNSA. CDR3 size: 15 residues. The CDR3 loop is CASSRTSGSSYEQYF. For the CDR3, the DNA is TGTGCCAGCAGCAGGACTAGCGGGAGCTCCTACGAGCAGTACTTC.